This TCR beta chain was identified during a study of T cells in Graves' hyperthyroidism and ophthalmopathy. Study-wide results and caveats: Blood also held most thyroid clonotypes expanded beyond 0.001.

Criteria for exclusion of patients were uncontrolled infection, other autoimmune disease, pregnancy or lactation. This clonotype has just a few counts. Its target is not known. From RNA transcripts, TCR beta CDR3 regions were amplified. In the first-round RT-PCR of the TCR CDR3, the HTBI primer set was used. TCRdb itself ran the multiplex PCR reads through MiXCR, one entry per CDR3 protein. There are 450,000 to 650,000 distinct CDR3 sequences in the sample; more than 15% occur only once, and roughly 18% lies in the top ten. The CDR3 has 15 amino acids. V lost 3 bases and J lost 6; bases outside the gene matches: 5.

The receptor comes from a woman aged 18 to 35 with Graves' ophthalmopathy. J is TRBJ2-2 and V is TRBV12-3 or TRBV12-4, with 9 bases matching TRBD1. Sequences were obtained from blood. The CDR3 reads CASSFADRGAGELFF. The CDR3 DNA follows: TGTGCCAGCAGTTTTGCGGACAGGGGTGCCGGGGAGCTGTTTTTT.